These 18 T cell receptor beta chains originate from one sample sequenced in a study of cytomegalovirus exposure and HLA in healthy donors. With 60 Vbeta and 13 Jbeta primers, the PCR was carried out. Assay: immunoSEQ multiplex PCR; the TCRdb copy retains only in-frame clones and omits some. The table lists about 89,000 clones, less than 70% of them singletons. The specimen was PBMCs. These receptors all stem from a human donor in good health.

This clone was counted between two and nine times. This chain joins TRBV18 and TRBJ2-1, with D possibly being TRBD1 (6 bases). In germline, CDR1 is KGHSH, CDR2 LQKENI. CDR3 length: 13 residues. Between the trimmed V and J ends, which lost 5 bases and 4 bases, there was a span of 9 bases. CDR3 protein: CASSADRYNEQFF. The DNA for the CDR3 is TGTGCCAGCTCAGCGGACAGATACAATGAGCAGTTCTTC.

The V call is TRBV7-2, the J call TRBJ1-5; D ambiguous. The germline gives CDR1 SGHTA, CDR2 FQGNSA. The V and J ends lost 2 bases and 5 bases respectively, with 10 bases between them. CDR3 length: 14 amino acids. The CDR3 reads CASSLSADYQPQHF. CDR3 nucleotides: TGTGCCAGCAGCTTATCGGCGGATTATCAGCCCCAGCATTTT. The entire variable domain, with the rest obtained from reference TRBV7-2 and TRBJ1-5, is as follows: GAGVSQSPSNKVTEKGKDVELRCDPISGHTALYWYRQSLGQGLEFLIYFQGNSAPDKSGLPSDRFSAERTGGSVSTLTIQRTQQEDSAVYLCASSLSADYQPQHFGDGTRLSIL.

This clone was observed a handful of times. The gene calls are TRBV11-3 and TRBJ2-5; TRBD2 is a possible D gene (5 bases). CDR3 length: 14 amino acids. Germline values: CDR1 SGHNT, CDR2 YENEEA. V lost 2 bases and J 5 bases, leaving 12 bases between the germline ends. CDR3 nucleotides: TGTGCCAGCAGCTTACACCGGGGTGGTGAGACCCAGTACTTC. It translates to CASSLHRGGETQYF.

This rearrangement joins TRBV18 to TRBJ1-5; D unresolved. Germline V lookup: CDR1 KGHSH, CDR2 LQKENI. V lost 2 bases and J lost 5, with 7 bases in between. This CDR3 is 13 amino acids long. The CDR3 DNA sequence: TGTGCCAGCTCACCATACAAAGATCAGCCCCAGCATTTT. It is translated as CASSPYKDQPQHF.

This clone was seen more than once but under ten times. V gene TRBV30 combines with J gene TRBJ1-6; weak D call: TRBD1 (5 bases). This CDR3 has 15 residues. CDR1 GTSNPN and CDR2 SVGIG come from the germline V gene (reference sequence). Deletions cut 2 bases from V and 7 bases from J, with 15 bases between. The CDR3 nucleotides read TGTGCCTGGAGTCAGCCCAGGGCAGGAAATTCACCCCTCCACTTT. This sequence encodes CAWSQPRAGNSPLHF. Looking up the rest from reference TRBV30 and TRBJ1-6 gives the full variable domain: SQTIHQWPATLVQPVGSPLSLECTVEGTSNPNLYWYRQAAGRGLQLLFYSVGIGQISSEVPQNLSASRPQDRQFILSSKKLLLSDSGFYLCAWSQPRAGNSPLHFGNGTRLTVT.

This clone was detected once. The chain is built from TRBV5-1 and TRBJ2-3, with D possibly TRBD1 on 5 matching bases. Germline assignment: CDR1 SGHRS and CDR2 YFSETQ. The CDR3 runs 16 residues. Trimming shortened V by 2 bases and J by 1 base, and 14 bases separated the two germline ends. The chain's CDR3 is CASSFRGPDRTDTQYF. The CDR3, as DNA: TGCGCCAGCAGCTTTAGGGGTCCAGATCGCACAGATACGCAGTATTTT.

This clone was counted only a few times. This chain connects TRBV6-1 to TRBJ2-7; 9 bases map to TRBD1. J was trimmed by 5 bases and V by 5 bases; bases with no gene match: 4. The germline V gene has CDR1 MNHNS and CDR2 SASEGT. The CDR3 has 13 residues. Here the CDR3 reads CASSIDRGDEQYF. The CDR3, as DNA: TGTGCCAGCAGTATCGACAGGGGGGACGAGCAGTACTTC.

This clone was observed a handful of times. The J gene is TRBJ2-3, the V gene TRBV11-3; 11 bases align to TRBD2. This CDR3 is 18 amino acids long. J lost 2 bases, V lost 5 bases, and 12 bases had no gene match. CDR1 is SGHNT and CDR2 is YENEEA in the germline V gene. In DNA, the CDR3 is TGTGCCAGCAGCGGACCTAGCGGGGGGCCGATATCCACAGATACGCAGTATTTT. Protein sequence: CASSGPSGGPISTDTQYF.

The rearrangement uses TRBV29-1 and TRBJ2-1; TRBD2 is a possible D gene (7 bases). CDR1 SQVTM and CDR2 ANQGSEA come from the germline V gene. This CDR3 spans 13 amino acids. The V gene lost 5 bases and the J gene lost 9 bases, with 17 bases spanning the gap. CDR3 DNA sequence: TGCAGCGTTAGGTGGGGGGGCCAGGGTGAGCAGTTCTTC. Translating gives CSVRWGGQGEQFF.

The chain couples TRBV12-5 to TRBJ1-3; D is uncertain. The CDR3 contains 16 residues. Germline CDR1 LGHNT, CDR2 FRNRAP. V was cut by 6 bases and J by 0 bases, with 15 bases left in between. CDR3 loop: CASGQSGARSGNTIYF. The DNA of the CDR3 is TGTGCTAGTGGCCAATCGGGAGCTCGCTCTGGAAACACCATATATTTT.

The chain carries TRBV4-2 and TRBJ1-5; no firm D call. The ends were cut back, 4 bases at V and 2 bases at J, with 15 bases in the middle. The CDR3 contains 16 residues. Germline V gene sequence: CDR1 LGHNA, CDR2 YNFKEQ. The CDR3 sequence is CASSPQHGGRNQPQHF. CDR3 bases: TGTGCCAGCAGCCCCCAGCACGGCGGCCGCAATCAGCCCCAGCATTTT.

The J gene is TRBJ2-1, the V gene TRBV5-6; 7 positions agree with TRBD2. Per the germline V gene, CDR1 is SGHDT and CDR2 is YYEEEE. The V and J ends lost 0 bases and 3 bases, in that order; junction bases with no gene match: 3. The CDR3 is 15 amino acids. CDR3 coding DNA: TGTGCCAGCAGCTTGGGAGCGGGGTACTACAATGAGCAGTTCTTC. It translates to CASSLGAGYYNEQFF.

This rearrangement joins TRBV10-3 to TRBJ2-1; 9 bases align to TRBD1. The germline V gene encodes CDR1 ENHRY and CDR2 SYGVKD. V lost 10 bases, J lost 2 bases, and 9 bases stayed unmatched. There are 15 residues in the CDR3. CDR3 sequence: CATESRQGAYNEQFF. The DNA for the CDR3 is TGTGCCACCGAGAGTAGACAGGGGGCCTACAATGAGCAGTTCTTC.

J is TRBJ1-5 and V is TRBV6-6; D is perhaps TRBD1 (5 bases). V was clipped by 7 bases and J by 4 bases, with 17 bases between them. CDR1 and CDR2 from the germline V gene are MNHNY and SVGAGI (reference sequence). The CDR3 extends over 15 amino acids. This CDR3 reads CASTDPQGWNQPQHF. CDR3 nucleotide sequence: TGTGCCAGCACCGACCCCCAGGGTTGGAATCAGCCCCAGCATTTT.

This clone was observed a handful of times. This rearrangement joins TRBV4-2 to TRBJ1-2; 7 bases fit TRBD1. Germline CDR1 is LGHNA and CDR2 is YNFKEQ. V was pared by 1 base and J by 1 base, with 12 bases of the junction left unmatched. The CDR3 consists of 18 residues. CDR3 sequence: CASSQVTRRNRGNYGYTF. The DNA of the CDR3 is TGTGCCAGCAGCCAAGTCACCCGGCGAAACAGGGGTAACTATGGCTACACCTTC.

The gene calls are TRBV6-6 and TRBJ1-5, with TRBD1 identical over 9 bases. The V gene end was trimmed by 7 bases and the J gene end by 7 bases; junction bases not matched to a gene: 11. The CDR3 has 15 amino acids. Germline-derived CDR1 and CDR2 are MNHNY and SVGAGI (reference sequence). The chain's CDR3 is CASTPQTGGRQPQHF. The CDR3 DNA follows: TGTGCCAGCACACCACAAACAGGGGGCCGACAGCCCCAGCATTTT.

The chain employs TRBV2 and TRBJ1-1; perhaps TRBD1 as D (5 bases). Looked up from germline, CDR1 is SNHLY and CDR2 is FYNNEI. The length of the CDR3 is 15 residues. The V gene lost 4 bases and the J gene lost 0 bases, with 12 bases spanning the gap. CDR3 nucleotide sequence: TGTGCCAGCAGTGCTGATACAGGAATGAACACTGAAGCTTTCTTT. Residues: CASSADTGMNTEAFF.

There are a few counts of this clone. CDR3 DNA: TGTGCCAGCAGCTTAGACAGGGGGTCATCAGATACGCAGTATTTT. It codes for CASSLDRGSSDTQYF. This chain links TRBV11-3 with TRBJ2-3, with 7 positions matching TRBD1. Germline assignment: CDR1 SGHNT and CDR2 YENEEA. The CDR3 length is 15 residues. The J segment lost 4 bases and the V segment lost 0 bases, leaving 4 bases of the junction unmatched.